This T cell receptor beta chain was sequenced in a study of shared clonotypes between healthy human individuals (dated by TCRdb to 2018 to 2021). Study-wide context: The cohort comprised a couple of women and a few men aged 18 to 49 years. For each donor, CD4 naive and CD4 memory were each given three plates, CD8 naive was given two plates, and CD8 memory was given one plate. To increase sequencing depth and limit assay-specific biases, TCR repertoire library preparation and sequencing were carried out by different laboratories using diverse techniques. To estimate repertoire size and how much clonotypes are shared between individuals, the study performed deep sequencing of blood TCR repertoires from about 5 healthy adults. Each donor's leukapheresis produced roughly between about 0.85 and 10 billion PBMCs. Study-wide findings and limitations: Because the study included a small number of donors, the genetic and exposure-history diversity represented was limited. Clonotypes shared by all four sorted-subset donors showed higher generation probabilities than non-shared clonotypes. About 5% of naive CD4, 3.5% of naive CD8, 2.3% of memory CD4, and about 0.4% of memory CD8 clonotypes were shared across several donors. Even with the large sequencing depth, rarefaction of the sorted-subset datasets indicated that sequencing was incomplete. Sampling was limited to blood, and TCR repertoires in tissue likely differ from TCR repertoires in blood. Based on pairwise subsampling, the degree of clonotype sharing among donors was expected to be affected by sequencing depth. Larger estimated clonotype richness was generally found for naive subsets than for memory subsets.

About this clone itself: Its antigen has not been determined. The sample holds no much larger clone one base away, and base qualities are not on file.

Using the deep immunoSEQ assay, multiplex PCR amplified TCR CDR3 regions from genomic DNA. For each cell subset, the extracted genomic DNA was distributed evenly across all wells of several immunoSEQ 96-well plates, and each plate served as one replicate. For sorted subsets, approximately 210 ng of genomic DNA, equivalent to 25,000 to 35,000 T cell genomes, went into each replicate PCR. Purified libraries were quantified with a Qubit 3.0 fluorometer, sized on a Bioanalyzer 2100, and re-quantified with the KAPA Library Quantification kit. A separate single-read 150-cycle Illumina NextSeq 550 flow cell was used to sequence each immunoSEQ 96-well plate. Turning to the authors' computational methods: The immunoSEQ output contained only junctional sequences without quality scores, so filtering could not match that applied to full-length reads. Sequences were annotated with PyIR, a Python wrapper for IgBLAST v1.9, and V/J genes and CDR3 were assigned using IMGT germline references. Reads were filtered out if the reads had weak V/J assignments (E-value above 1e-6), no CDR3, stop codons, out-of-frame junctions, or ambiguous translated residues. V3J clonotypes were defined by identical inferred V gene, J gene, and CDR3 amino acid sequence. To compute the percentage overlap between repertoires, the number of shared unique clonotypes was divided by the size of the smaller repertoire. Repertoire richness was assessed with RTK rarefaction, the Chao1 estimator, and Recon v2.1 estimates of unobserved clonotypes. OLGA was used to compute generation probabilities for all TCRbeta clonotypes that the gDNA method yielded from a few donors. Drawn from immuneACCESS, this table holds only the in-frame rearrangements with V and J called that TCRdb kept. Clones are partly lost; checked studies trace under half to an unresolved V gene and leave the rest unexplained. V and J calls and clone size are as listed in that table; D and trimming were resolved from the DNA. This sample gives about 340,000 clones in total; around four fifths of them show up just once. The biggest ten clones account for over 9.5% of the sample.

The donors were healthy, HIV-negative adults who had no recently reported acute infections or vaccinations. Every donor was a Caucasian adult living in Nashville, Tennessee, USA. CD4+ T cells were enriched by magnetic negative selection; naive cells were then positively selected on CD45RA, and the negative fraction formed the memory subset. Blood was collected by leukapheresis, and PBMCs were isolated by Ficoll-Histopaque density gradient centrifugation and then cryopreserved in liquid nitrogen vapor phase. Analytical flow cytometry was used to check the purity and quantity of each magnetically sorted T cell population. Genomic DNA was isolated from every sorted fraction and measured by UV absorbance on a Nanodrop 2000c. CDR1 and CDR2 are read off the germline V gene as MDHEN and SYDVKM. Ends trimmed: V by 5 bases, J by 4 bases; bases unmatched to a gene: 7. The CDR3 numbers 15 residues from cysteine through phenylalanine. Of all the DNA, just the CDR3 is kept, 45 bases in frame from base 1.

The sequence derives from a man aged 30 to 39 in good health. Sequencing input: memory CD4+ T cells sorted from blood. This sample's cell subset or site label indicates: CD45RA-negative fraction. The sequence joins TRBV28 to TRBJ1-5; 8 middle bases align to TRBD1. The CDR3 loop reads CASSTPRGQNQPQHF. The DNA sequence is as follows: TGTGCCAGCAGTACCCCCAGGGGGCAGAATCAGCCCCAGCATTTT. Supplemented by the reference TRBV28 and TRBJ1-5 proteins around the CDR3, the complete variable domain is DVKVTQSSRYLVKRTGEKVFLECVQDMDHENMFWYRQDPGLGLRLIYFSYDVKMKEKGDIPEGYSVSREKKERFSLILESASTNQTSMYLCASSTPRGQNQPQHFGDGTRLSIL.